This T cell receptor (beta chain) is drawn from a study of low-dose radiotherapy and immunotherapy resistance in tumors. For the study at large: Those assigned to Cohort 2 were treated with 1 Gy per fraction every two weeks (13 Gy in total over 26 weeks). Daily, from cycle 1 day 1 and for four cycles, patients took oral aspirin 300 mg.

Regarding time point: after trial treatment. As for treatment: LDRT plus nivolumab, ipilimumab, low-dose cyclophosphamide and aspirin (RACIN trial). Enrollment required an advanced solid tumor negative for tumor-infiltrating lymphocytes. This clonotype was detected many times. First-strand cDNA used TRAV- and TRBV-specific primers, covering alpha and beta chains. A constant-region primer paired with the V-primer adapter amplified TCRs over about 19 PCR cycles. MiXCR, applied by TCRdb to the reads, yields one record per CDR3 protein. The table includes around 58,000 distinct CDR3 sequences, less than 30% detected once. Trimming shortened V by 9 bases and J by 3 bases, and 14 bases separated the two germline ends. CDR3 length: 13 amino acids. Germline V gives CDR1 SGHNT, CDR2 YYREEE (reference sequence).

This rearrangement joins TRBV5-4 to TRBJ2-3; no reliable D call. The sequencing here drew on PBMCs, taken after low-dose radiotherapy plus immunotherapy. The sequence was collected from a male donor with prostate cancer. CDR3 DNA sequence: TGTGCCACGCAGACTCCAACAACAGATACGCAGTATTTT. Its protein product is CATQTPTTDTQYF.